Below, 7 T cell receptor beta chains from the same sample are listed, as sequenced in a study of blood T cell repertoires in COVID-19. Measured with immunoSEQ multiplex PCR; TCRdb has only the in-frame clones, and not every one. Counted here are some 400,000 clones, more than 70% occurring once; the ten biggest clones make up 1% to 1.5%. Material for sequencing was PBMCs or T cells enriched from blood (not recorded which). These receptors were collected from a man aged 25-45 years who had recovered from COVID-19.

V is TRBV6-5 and J is TRBJ1-2; D is uncertain. In germline, CDR1 is MNHEY, CDR2 SVGAGI. The CDR3 is 14 residues long. Trimming left V 6 bases short and J 2 bases short, with 13 bases between. This chain's CDR3 is CASRVSTINYGYTF. CDR3 DNA sequence: TGTGCCAGCAGAGTCTCGACAATAAACTATGGCTACACCTTC.

This clone has a handful of counts. The rearrangement links TRBV7-9 to TRBJ1-4; possibly TRBD1 for D (5 bases). The CDR3 length is 12 residues. The germline V and J ends were trimmed by 4 bases and 7 bases, with 7 bases remaining between them. Germline-derived CDR1 and CDR2 are SEHNR and FQNEAQ (reference sequence). In DNA form, the CDR3 reads TGTGCCAGCAGCTCGACAGCTGAAAAACTGTTTTTT. Its protein is CASSSTAEKLFF.

The gene calls are TRBV11-2 and TRBJ1-2, with 8 bases fitting TRBD1. The germline V gene encodes CDR1 SGHAT and CDR2 FQNNGV. The junction had 9 bases not matched to a gene; V was cut back by 5 bases and J by 4 bases. The CDR3 length is 15 residues. CDR3 bases: TGTGCCAGCAGCCCCCGGACAGGGTGGGGCTATGGCTACACCTTC. Its protein is CASSPRTGWGYGYTF.

The chain is built from TRBV6-5 and TRBJ1-3; a possible D gene is TRBD1 (6 bases). Germline V gene sequence: CDR1 MNHEY, CDR2 SVGAGI. Trimming took 2 bases from V and 6 from J, leaving 14 bases between them. The CDR3 sequence is 15 residues long. The CDR3 bases are TGTGCCAGCAGTTACGCCTTCCAGGGGACAAACACCATATATTTT. Translating gives CASSYAFQGTNTIYF.

In DNA form, the CDR3 reads TGTGCCAGCAGCTTAGCGGGGAGAAGCTCTGGAAACACCATATATTTT. Amino acid sequence: CASSLAGRSSGNTIYF. V gene TRBV7-2 combines with J gene TRBJ1-3, with unresolved D. The CDR3 length is 16 residues. The germline V gene encodes CDR1 SGHTA and CDR2 FQGNSA. V gave up 0 bases and J gave up 0 bases, with 9 bases separating them.

The V and J genes are TRBV2 and TRBJ2-3, with D possibly TRBD1 on 5 matching bases. V was cut by 7 bases and J by 1 base, with 15 bases left in between. Germline values: CDR1 SNHLY, CDR2 FYNNEI. This CDR3 is built from 15 residues. DNA of the CDR3: TGTGCCAGCATATGGGGCAGTCGTGGCACAGATACGCAGTATTTT. It yields the protein CASIWGSRGTDTQYF.

The chain has TRBV7-3 and TRBJ2-1; 10 nucleotides align to TRBD2. The germline V gene has CDR1 SGHTA and CDR2 FQGTGA. The length of the CDR3 is 16 residues. J lost 2 bases, V lost 3 bases, and 4 bases had no gene match. CDR3 coding DNA: TGTGCCAGCAGCTTCGTAGCGGGGGGCACCTACAATGAGCAGTTCTTC. Its translation is CASSFVAGGTYNEQFF.